Listed below are T cell receptor beta chains from one sample, sequenced in a study of T cells after yellow fever vaccination. Via MiXCR, TCRdb re-called the 5' RACE reads, giving one row per CDR3 protein. Among hundreds of thousands of distinct CDR3 sequences, about 17% were seen once, and the ten largest hold roughly 17%. The sequencing used PBMCs, collected 4 to 5 days after the first yellow fever vaccination. The receptors derive from a man between 18 and 29 years old who received the YFV17D yellow fever vaccine. CDR3s include the opening cysteine and the closing phenylalanine or tryptophan. Each record gives: V gene, J gene, clone size, D gene, CDR3 DNA, CDR3 protein. A D gene is named only where the DNA matches it firmly. Not all rows give a size; the values are once, few, many and, for expanded clones, a class.

TRBV5-1	TRBJ2-3	few	TRBD1	TGCGCCAGCAGACTACAGGGGGCTGCAGATACGCAGTATTTT	CASRLQGAADTQYF
TRBV5-1	TRBJ2-7	many	.	TGCGCCAGCAGCGATCCACCTCTCGAGCAGTACTTC	CASSDPPLEQYF
TRBV10-3	TRBJ2-3	few	TRBD2	TGTGCCATCAGTGGGAAGCGGGGGGTCACAGATACGCAGTATTTT	CAISGKRGVTDTQYF
TRBV4-3	TRBJ1-2	few	.	TGCGCCAGCAGCCAAGTTGACAGTTGGGCCGGCTACACCTTC	CASSQVDSWAGYTF
TRBV5-1	TRBJ2-5	few	TRBD2	TGCGCCAGCAGCCACGGGACTAGCGGATCAGAGACCCAGTACTTC	CASSHGTSGSETQYF
TRBV7-2	TRBJ2-3	.	.	TGTGCCACTGCTAGCTCTGGGGGGCTTGTAGATACGCAGTATTTT	CATASSGGLVDTQYF
TRBV27	TRBJ2-6	many	.	TGTGCCAGCAGTGGCGGGGGCTTCTCTGGGGCCAACGTCCTGACTTTC	CASSGGGFSGANVLTF
TRBV5-6	TRBJ1-2	.	.	TGTGCCAGCAGCGGGGGGGTCGGCTACACCTTC	CASSGGVGYTF
TRBV27	TRBJ2-7	few	.	TGTGCCAGCAGTTCCACCCTCCGAACGGGCGTATCCTACGAGCAGTACTTC	CASSSTLRTGVSYEQYF
TRBV6-2/TRBV6-3	TRBJ1-2	few	.	TGTGCCAGCAGCCGCCCCCCTCGATATGGCTACACCTTC	CASSRPPRYGYTF
TRBV18	TRBJ1-1	few	.	TGTGCCAGCTCCCCGGGTAGGGCCGACACTGAAGCTTTCTTT	CASSPGRADTEAFF
TRBV4-3	TRBJ1-3	.	.	TGCGCCAGCGGAAGGACAGTCTCTGGAAACACCATATATTTT	CASGRTVSGNTIYF
TRBV20-1	TRBJ1-1	few	.	TGCAGTGCTAGGGTTCCAGGGACACGTGAAGCTTTCTTT	CSARVPGTREAFF
TRBV7-2	TRBJ2-2	.	.	TGTGCCAGCAGCTTAGAGGGGGTTCTCGGGGAGCTGTTTTTT	CASSLEGVLGELFF
TRBV7-6	TRBJ2-1	.	.	TGTGCCAGCAGCGCGGGCCAGCCCTCCTACAATGAGCAGTTCTTC	CASSAGQPSYNEQFF
TRBV14	TRBJ1-4	.	.	TGTGCCAGCAGCCAAGACGGCGGGGGTGGTGAAAAACTGTTTTTT	CASSQDGGGGEKLFF
TRBV5-1	TRBJ1-5	few	.	TGCGCCAGCAGCCTAAACGTTCTCGGGCTTCGCAATCAGCCCCAGCATTTT	CASSLNVLGLRNQPQHF
TRBV2	TRBJ2-7	few	.	TGTGCCAGCAGAGGGGGCGGGGCGGCCTACGAGCAGTACTTC	CASRGGGAAYEQYF
TRBV11-2	TRBJ1-1	few	TRBD1	TGTGCCAGCAGCCCAAGGGACAGGGCGCGAATGAACACTGAAGCTTTCTTT	CASSPRDRARMNTEAFF
TRBV19	TRBJ2-7	.	TRBD2	TGTGCCAGTAGTCCGGTGACTAGCGGGTACCCCTACGAGCAGTACTTC	CASSPVTSGYPYEQYF
TRBV18	TRBJ2-1	few	TRBD1	TGTGCCAGCTCCCGCGGACAGGGATTAGGGAATGAGCAGTTCTTC	CASSRGQGLGNEQFF
TRBV24-1	TRBJ2-3	.	.	TGTGCCACCAGTGAGACAAGATTGGGAGATACGCAGTATTTT	CATSETRLGDTQYF
TRBV4-3	TRBJ2-4	few	.	TGCGCCAGCAGCCGAGCGACAGATGGAAACATTCAGTACTTC	CASSRATDGNIQYF
TRBV19	TRBJ2-3	.	TRBD1	TGTGCCAGTGCCCGACAGGGGATAGGTACAGATACGCAGTATTTT	CASARQGIGTDTQYF
TRBV20-1	TRBJ1-2	few	TRBD1	TGCAGTGCTAGAGACAGGGGGGGATCTGGCCGGGGCTACACCTTC	CSARDRGGSGRGYTF
TRBV6-6	TRBJ2-5	.	.	TGTGCCAGCAGTTGGATCAAAGAGACCCAGTACTTC	CASSWIKETQYF
TRBV5-1	TRBJ2-3	.	.	TGCGCCAGCACCCGGGGGTCCCGCACAGATACGCAGTATTTT	CASTRGSRTDTQYF
TRBV6-5	TRBJ1-5	.	.	TGTGCCAGCAGTTACTCGATGGGGACTCAGCCCCAGCATTTT	CASSYSMGTQPQHF
TRBV7-2	TRBJ1-3	.	.	TGTGCCAGCAGCTCAGGATTAGCTGGAAACACCATATATTTT	CASSSGLAGNTIYF
TRBV7-2	TRBJ2-7	.	.	TGTGCCAGCAGCTTGTCGTCGATCGACAGCTACTCCTACGAGCAGTACTTC	CASSLSSIDSYSYEQYF
TRBV18	TRBJ1-6	.	TRBD1	TGTGCCAGCTCATCCAACAGGGGGGAAAATTCACCCCTCCACTTT	CASSSNRGENSPLHF
TRBV5-1	TRBJ1-6	few	TRBD1	TGCGCCAGCAGTCCGGACAGGGGATGGGAGAATTCACCCCTCCACTTT	CASSPDRGWENSPLHF
TRBV12-3/TRBV12-4	TRBJ2-5	few	.	TGTGCCAGCAGGACGACAGGGCCAGGACTAGCTGCGTTCGGGACCCAGTACTTC	CASRTTGPGLAAFGTQYF
TRBV18	TRBJ1-2	.	TRBD1	TGTGCCAGCTCACCCGGACAGGGGGGGGCCTATGGCTACACCTTC	CASSPGQGGAYGYTF
TRBV20-1	TRBJ2-3	.	.	TGCAGTGCTAGAGATAGGAGCGGGCGAAGCACAGATACGCAGTATTTT	CSARDRSGRSTDTQYF
TRBV6-2/TRBV6-3	TRBJ2-5	many	TRBD2	TGTGCCAGCAGCACCTATAGCGGGGGGGACAAAGAGACCCAGTACTTC	CASSTYSGGDKETQYF
TRBV7-2	TRBJ2-6	few	.	TGTGCCAGCAGCGCAGCCGGGACTCCTGGGGCCAACGTCCTGACTTTC	CASSAAGTPGANVLTF
TRBV3-1	TRBJ2-3	few	.	TGTGCCAGCAGCCAAGTGTACGGTCGAAACACAGATACGCAGTATTTT	CASSQVYGRNTDTQYF
TRBV2	TRBJ1-1	few	TRBD1	TGTGCCAGCGGACAGGGTAGCACTGAAGCTTTCTTT	CASGQGSTEAFF
TRBV12-3/TRBV12-4	TRBJ1-1	.	TRBD1	TGTGCCAGCAGCCCAGGGGGCCAGACTGAAGCTTTCTTT	CASSPGGQTEAFF
TRBV19	TRBJ1-1	once	.	TGTGCCAGTAGTCAGCTATACCGGGCCCCAAGAAAGAACACTGAAGCTTTCTTT	CASSQLYRAPRKNTEAFF
TRBV30	TRBJ2-5	.	.	TGTGCCTGGAGTGTACGTCGGCAAGAGACCCAGTACTTC	CAWSVRRQETQYF
TRBV19	TRBJ1-5	.	.	TGTGCCAGCGGACAGAACAATCAGCCCCAGCATTTT	CASGQNNQPQHF
TRBV24-1	TRBJ2-3	few	.	TGTGCCACCAGTGATGAGGGGAGATCGGGCACAGATACGCAGTATTTT	CATSDEGRSGTDTQYF
TRBV4-2	TRBJ1-2	.	.	TGTGCCAGCAGCCAAGCCGGGGTGTTCGATGGCTACACCTTC	CASSQAGVFDGYTF
TRBV11-2	TRBJ2-2	.	.	TGTGCCAGCAGCTTAGACGGCGGGGAGCTGTTTTTT	CASSLDGGELFF
TRBV20-1	TRBJ2-1	few	TRBD2	TGCAGTGCTAGAGATCCGGGGACTAGCGGCTCCTACAATGAGCAGTTCTTC	CSARDPGTSGSYNEQFF
TRBV2	TRBJ2-3	few	.	TGTGCCAGCAGGGAGTTGGCCCCCACAGATACGCAGTATTTT	CASRELAPTDTQYF
TRBV7-2	TRBJ2-3	.	TRBD2	TGTGCCAGCAGCCAAGGGACTAGCGGGGGCGGGGATACGCAGTATTTT	CASSQGTSGGGDTQYF
TRBV5-1	TRBJ2-3	.	.	TGCGCCAGCAGCCCCGGGGCGGTGGGGGATACGCAGTATTTT	CASSPGAVGDTQYF
TRBV29-1	TRBJ1-1	many	.	TGCAGCGTTGTGCCGGGGAACGCTGAAGCTTTCTTT	CSVVPGNAEAFF
TRBV20-1	TRBJ2-1	.	.	TGCAGTGCGGTGGGCGGGGCGATTTACAATGAGCAGTTCTTC	CSAVGGAIYNEQFF
TRBV18	TRBJ1-6	few	TRBD1	TGTGCCAGCTCACCGGGACAGTCCCTCCACTTT	CASSPGQSLHF
TRBV6-2/TRBV6-3	TRBJ2-3	.	.	TGTGCCAGCAGTTACCGTCCGGGGAAGGGTGCAGATACGCAGTATTTT	CASSYRPGKGADTQYF
TRBV7-2	TRBJ1-1	few	.	TGTGCCAGCAGCTTTGATGGGAGCACTGAAGCTTTCTTT	CASSFDGSTEAFF